Listed below are T cell receptor beta chains from one sample, sequenced in a study of blood T cell repertoires in COVID-19. Profiling relied on immunoSEQ multiplex PCR, and the TCRdb table lists in-frame clones only, not all of them. Among 270,000 or so clones listed, about 76% were seen once. Sequencing was done on a sample of peripheral blood. Receptor source: a woman aged 60-75 years with active or convalescent COVID-19. Each CDR3 is given with its conserved first and last residue. D genes are given only for firm matches. Where a row states a size, it is once, few, many or the class of an expanded clone; other rows omit it.

V gene: TRBV3-1/TRBV3-2
D gene: TRBD2
J gene: TRBJ2-3
clone size: -
CDR3 protein: CASSQSSGGGTDTQYF
CDR3 DNA: TGTGCCAGCAGCCAATCTAGCGGGGGGGGCACAGATACGCAGTATTTT

V gene: TRBV4-3
D gene: TRBD1
J gene: TRBJ1-1
clone size: few
CDR3 protein: CASNFGQGAPEAFF
CDR3 DNA: TGCGCCAGCAACTTTGGACAGGGGGCCCCTGAAGCTTTCTTT

V gene: TRBV5-4
D gene: -
J gene: TRBJ1-1
clone size: -
CDR3 protein: CASSLGAKDSRAFF
CDR3 DNA: TGTGCCAGCAGCTTGGGGGCAAAAGACAGCCGCGCTTTCTTT

V gene: TRBV11-2
D gene: -
J gene: TRBJ2-1
clone size: few
CDR3 protein: CASSFGGYEQFF
CDR3 DNA: TGTGCCAGCAGCTTTGGGGGGTATGAGCAGTTCTTC

V gene: TRBV18
D gene: TRBD1
J gene: TRBJ2-5
clone size: -
CDR3 protein: CASSQGQGDQETQYF
CDR3 DNA: TGTGCCAGCTCCCAGGGGCAGGGGGACCAAGAGACCCAGTACTTC

V gene: TRBV10-3
D gene: TRBD2
J gene: TRBJ2-1
clone size: -
CDR3 protein: CAISGGGSGGVWNEQFF
CDR3 DNA: TGTGCCATCAGTGGGGGTGGTAGCGGGGGGGTGTGGAATGAGCAGTTCTTC

V gene: TRBV4-1
D gene: -
J gene: TRBJ1-1
clone size: -
CDR3 protein: CASSLMGGGVNTEAFF
CDR3 DNA: TGCGCCAGCAGCTTGATGGGAGGGGGAGTCAACACTGAAGCTTTCTTT

V gene: TRBV6-1
D gene: TRBD1
J gene: TRBJ1-6
clone size: -
CDR3 protein: CASIETGVNSSPLHF
CDR3 DNA: TGTGCCAGCATTGAAACAGGGGTTAATAGTTCACCCCTCCACTTT

V gene: TRBV3-1/TRBV3-2
D gene: -
J gene: TRBJ2-7
clone size: once
CDR3 protein: CASSQDPPAGSSYEQYF
CDR3 DNA: TGTGCCAGCAGCCAAGATCCGCCTGCGGGAAGCTCCTACGAGCAGTACTTC

V gene: TRBV14
D gene: -
J gene: TRBJ2-3
clone size: once
CDR3 protein: CASSQDPGSRTDTQYF
CDR3 DNA: TGTGCCAGCAGCCAAGATCCGGGATCCCGCACAGATACGCAGTATTTT

V gene: TRBV18
D gene: -
J gene: TRBJ2-4
clone size: -
CDR3 protein: CASSPIGTAGTTKNIQYF
CDR3 DNA: TGTGCCAGCTCACCTATTGGGACAGCGGGCACGACCAAAAACATTCAGTACTTC

V gene: TRBV2
D gene: -
J gene: TRBJ1-2
clone size: -
CDR3 protein: CASSESRASGYTF
CDR3 DNA: TGTGCCAGCAGTGAATCCAGGGCGTCTGGCTACACCTTC

V gene: TRBV6-5
D gene: TRBD1
J gene: TRBJ1-5
clone size: -
CDR3 protein: CASSYSGQGGTQPQHF
CDR3 DNA: TGTGCCAGCAGTTACTCAGGACAGGGGGGGACTCAGCCCCAGCATTTT

V gene: TRBV18
D gene: TRBD1
J gene: TRBJ1-5
clone size: -
CDR3 protein: CASSPGTGGRHQPQHF
CDR3 DNA: TGTGCCAGCTCACCTGGCACAGGGGGACGACATCAGCCCCAGCATTTT

V gene: TRBV6-5
D gene: -
J gene: TRBJ1-4
clone size: few
CDR3 protein: CASSYGTAGDEKLFF
CDR3 DNA: TGTGCCAGCAGTTACGGGACTGCTGGTGATGAAAAACTGTTTTTT

V gene: TRBV4-1
D gene: TRBD1
J gene: TRBJ1-1
clone size: -
CDR3 protein: CASRGTGGYREAFF
CDR3 DNA: TGCGCCAGCAGGGGGACAGGGGGCTATCGTGAAGCTTTCTTT

V gene: TRBV5-1
D gene: -
J gene: TRBJ1-1
clone size: few
CDR3 protein: CASSRRQIMNTEAFF
CDR3 DNA: TGCGCCAGCAGCCGACGACAGATCATGAACACTGAAGCTTTCTTT

V gene: TRBV18
D gene: TRBD1
J gene: TRBJ1-5
clone size: -
CDR3 protein: CASSPTGGGNQPQHF
CDR3 DNA: TGTGCCAGCTCGCCTACAGGGGGCGGCAATCAGCCCCAGCATTTT

V gene: TRBV2
D gene: -
J gene: TRBJ2-7
clone size: few
CDR3 protein: CASSDPIHKSGSYEQYF
CDR3 DNA: TGTGCCAGCAGTGACCCCATACATAAATCAGGCTCCTACGAGCAGTACTTC

V gene: TRBV19
D gene: TRBD2
J gene: TRBJ2-2
clone size: -
CDR3 protein: CASSIRLLRGGFGELFF
CDR3 DNA: TGTGCCAGTAGTATCCGTCTACTGCGGGGGGGCTTCGGGGAGCTGTTTTTT

V gene: TRBV30
D gene: -
J gene: TRBJ1-2
clone size: few
CDR3 protein: CAWSLDSQNYGYTF
CDR3 DNA: TGTGCCTGGAGCCTGGACAGTCAGAACTATGGCTACACCTTC

V gene: TRBV13
D gene: -
J gene: TRBJ2-1
clone size: -
CDR3 protein: CASSLNSPNEQFF
CDR3 DNA: TGTGCCAGCAGCTTAAACAGTCCCAATGAGCAGTTCTTC

V gene: TRBV19
D gene: TRBD2
J gene: TRBJ2-2
clone size: -
CDR3 protein: CASRTGLAGDPNTGELFF
CDR3 DNA: TGTGCCAGTAGGACTGGACTAGCGGGGGACCCGAACACCGGGGAGCTGTTTTTT

V gene: TRBV2
D gene: -
J gene: TRBJ1-2
clone size: -
CDR3 protein: CASSVPREVKTF
CDR3 DNA: TGTGCCAGCAGTGTACCCCGCGAAGTAAAGACCTTC

V gene: TRBV6-5
D gene: -
J gene: TRBJ1-2
clone size: -
CDR3 protein: CARNRVVDYGYTF
CDR3 DNA: TGTGCCAGAAACAGGGTCGTGGACTATGGCTACACCTTC

V gene: TRBV4-3
D gene: -
J gene: TRBJ2-2
clone size: few
CDR3 protein: CASSQQGLDTGELFF
CDR3 DNA: TGCGCCAGCAGCCAGCAGGGATTGGACACCGGGGAGCTGTTTTTT

V gene: TRBV7-2
D gene: -
J gene: TRBJ1-2
clone size: -
CDR3 protein: CASSTRGPNYGYTF
CDR3 DNA: TGTGCCAGCAGTACCAGGGGACCTAACTATGGCTACACCTTC

V gene: TRBV12-3/TRBV12-4
D gene: -
J gene: TRBJ1-1
clone size: -
CDR3 protein: CATTDTDLTEAFF
CDR3 DNA: TGTGCCACCACAGACACAGACCTGACTGAAGCTTTCTTT